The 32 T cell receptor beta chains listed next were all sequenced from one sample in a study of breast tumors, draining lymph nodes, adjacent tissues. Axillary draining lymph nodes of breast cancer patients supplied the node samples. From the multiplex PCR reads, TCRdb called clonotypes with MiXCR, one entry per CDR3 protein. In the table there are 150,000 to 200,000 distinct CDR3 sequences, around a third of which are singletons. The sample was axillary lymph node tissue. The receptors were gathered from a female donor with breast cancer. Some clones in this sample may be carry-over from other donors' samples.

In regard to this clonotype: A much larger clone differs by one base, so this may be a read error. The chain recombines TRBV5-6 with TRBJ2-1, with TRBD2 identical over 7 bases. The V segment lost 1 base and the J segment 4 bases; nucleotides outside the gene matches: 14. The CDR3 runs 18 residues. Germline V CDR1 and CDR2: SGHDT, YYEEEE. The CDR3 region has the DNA TGTGCCAGCAGCTTGACTAGCGCGGGGACCGGGGGGTACAATGAGCAGTTCTTC. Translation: CASSLTSAGTGGYNEQFF.

The CDR3 coding sequence is TGTGCCAGCAGCCAGGGAGAGACCATATATTTT. This translates into CASSQGETIYF. The V call is TRBV11-3, the J call TRBJ1-3, with a weak D call TRBD1 (5 bases). CDR3 length equals 11 residues. The germline V and J ends were trimmed by 5 bases and 10 bases, with 9 bases remaining between them. Germline-derived CDR1 and CDR2 are SGHNT and YENEEA. Drawing the rest from reference TRBV11-3 and TRBJ1-3, the complete variable domain is EAGVVQSPRYKIIEKKQPVAFWCNPISGHNTLYWYLQNLGQGPELLIRYENEEAVDDSQLPKDRFSAERLKGVDSTLKIQPAELGDSAVYLCASSQGETIYFGEGSWLTVV.

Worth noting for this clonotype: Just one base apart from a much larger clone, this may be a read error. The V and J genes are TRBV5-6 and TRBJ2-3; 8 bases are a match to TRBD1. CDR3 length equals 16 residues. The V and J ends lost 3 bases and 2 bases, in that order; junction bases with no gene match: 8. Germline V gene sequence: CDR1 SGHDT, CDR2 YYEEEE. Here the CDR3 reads CASSSGQGPLTDTQYF. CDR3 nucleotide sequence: TGTGCCAGCAGCTCTGGACAGGGCCCCCTCACAGATACGCAGTATTTT.

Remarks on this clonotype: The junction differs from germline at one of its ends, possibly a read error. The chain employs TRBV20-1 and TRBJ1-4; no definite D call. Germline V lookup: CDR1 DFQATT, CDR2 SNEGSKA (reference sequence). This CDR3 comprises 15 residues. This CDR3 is CSAIAGATTNEKLFF. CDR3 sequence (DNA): TGCAGTGCTATTGCGGGAGCCACAACTAATGAAAAATTGTTTTTT.

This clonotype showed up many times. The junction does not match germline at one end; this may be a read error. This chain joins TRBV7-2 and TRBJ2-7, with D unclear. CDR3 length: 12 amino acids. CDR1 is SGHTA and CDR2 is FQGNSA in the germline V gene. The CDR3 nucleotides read TGTGCCAGCAGCTTGACCAACGATTTTCTAGACTTC. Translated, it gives CASSLTNDFLDF.

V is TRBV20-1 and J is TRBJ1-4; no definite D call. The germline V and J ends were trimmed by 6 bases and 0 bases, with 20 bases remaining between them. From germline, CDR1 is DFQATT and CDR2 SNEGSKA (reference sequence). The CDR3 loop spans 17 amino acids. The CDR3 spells CSASSLAIGATNEKLFF. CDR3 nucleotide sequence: TGCAGTGCCAGCAGCTTAGCCATTGGTGCAACTAATGAAAAACTGTTTTTT.

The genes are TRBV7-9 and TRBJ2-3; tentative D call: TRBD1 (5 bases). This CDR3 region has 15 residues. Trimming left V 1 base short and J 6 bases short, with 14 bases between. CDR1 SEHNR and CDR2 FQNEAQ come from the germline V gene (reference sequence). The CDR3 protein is CASSLGGPPIDTQYF. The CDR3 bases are TGTGCCAGCAGCTTAGGGGGCCCCCCAATTGATACGCAGTATTTT.

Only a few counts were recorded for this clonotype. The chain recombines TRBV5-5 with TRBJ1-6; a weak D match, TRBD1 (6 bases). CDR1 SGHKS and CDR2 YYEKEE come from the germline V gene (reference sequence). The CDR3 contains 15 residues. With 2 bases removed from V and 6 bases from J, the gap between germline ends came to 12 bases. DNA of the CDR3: TGTGCCAGCAGCTTTCAGGGGACCCCTAATTCACCCCTCCACTTT. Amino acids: CASSFQGTPNSPLHF.

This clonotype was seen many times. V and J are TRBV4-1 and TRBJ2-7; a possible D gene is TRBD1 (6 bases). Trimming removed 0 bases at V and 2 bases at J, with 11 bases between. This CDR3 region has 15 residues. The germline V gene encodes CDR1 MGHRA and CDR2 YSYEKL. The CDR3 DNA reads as TGCGCCAGCAGCCAAGATAACAAGGGGGCCTACGAGCAGTACTTC. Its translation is CASSQDNKGAYEQYF.

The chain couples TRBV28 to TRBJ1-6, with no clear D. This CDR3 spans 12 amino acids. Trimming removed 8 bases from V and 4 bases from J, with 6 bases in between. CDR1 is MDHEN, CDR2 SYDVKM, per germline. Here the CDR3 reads CASSMYNSPLHF. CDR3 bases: TGTGCCAGCTCTATGTATAATTCACCCCTCCACTTT.

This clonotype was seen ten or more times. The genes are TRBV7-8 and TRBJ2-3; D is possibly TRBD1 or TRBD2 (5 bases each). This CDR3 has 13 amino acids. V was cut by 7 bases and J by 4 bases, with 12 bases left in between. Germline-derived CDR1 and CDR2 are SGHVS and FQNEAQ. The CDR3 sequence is CASKRGESDTQYF. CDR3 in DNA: TGTGCCAGCAAGAGGGGAGAGTCAGATACGCAGTATTTT.

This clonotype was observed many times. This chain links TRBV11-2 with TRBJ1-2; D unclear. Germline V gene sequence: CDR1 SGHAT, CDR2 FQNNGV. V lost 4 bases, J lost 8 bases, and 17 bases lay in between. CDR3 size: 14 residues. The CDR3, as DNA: TGTGCCAGCAGCTCCAACGGCCTAAGATACGGCTACACCTTC. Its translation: CASSSNGLRYGYTF. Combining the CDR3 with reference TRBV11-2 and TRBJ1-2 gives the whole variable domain EAGVAQSPRYKIIEKRQSVAFWCNPISGHATLYWYQQILGQGPKLLIQFQNNGVVDDSQLPKDRFSAERLKGVDSTLKIQPAKLEDSAVYLCASSSNGLRYGYTFGSGTRLTVV.

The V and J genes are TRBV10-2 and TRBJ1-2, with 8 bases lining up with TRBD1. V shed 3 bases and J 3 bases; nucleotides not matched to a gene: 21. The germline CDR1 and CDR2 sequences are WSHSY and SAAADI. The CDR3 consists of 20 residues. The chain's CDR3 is CASSDRGPFYNSPLHYGYTF. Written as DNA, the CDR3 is TGCGCCAGCAGTGACAGGGGGCCGTTCTATAATTCACCCCTCCACTATGGCTACACCTTC.

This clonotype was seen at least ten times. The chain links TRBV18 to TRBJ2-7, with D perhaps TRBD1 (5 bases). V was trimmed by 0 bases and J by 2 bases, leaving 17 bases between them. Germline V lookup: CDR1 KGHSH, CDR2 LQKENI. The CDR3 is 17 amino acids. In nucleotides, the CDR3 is TGTGCCAGCTCACCACCGAATAGGCAGGGCTCGGCCTACGAGCAGTACTTC. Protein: CASSPPNRQGSAYEQYF.

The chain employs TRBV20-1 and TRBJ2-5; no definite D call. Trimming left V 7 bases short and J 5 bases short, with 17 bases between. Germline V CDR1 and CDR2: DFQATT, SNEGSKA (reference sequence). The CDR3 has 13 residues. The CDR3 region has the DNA TGCAGTGTGTATGGGTCCCCCCGGGAGACCCAGTACTTC. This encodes CSVYGSPRETQYF.

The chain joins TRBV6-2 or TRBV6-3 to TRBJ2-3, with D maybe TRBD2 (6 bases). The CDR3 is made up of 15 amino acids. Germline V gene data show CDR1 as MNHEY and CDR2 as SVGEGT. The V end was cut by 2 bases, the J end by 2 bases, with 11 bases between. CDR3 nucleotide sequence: TGTGCCAGCAGTTACCTGGAGGGGAACACAGATACGCAGTATTTT. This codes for CASSYLEGNTDTQYF.

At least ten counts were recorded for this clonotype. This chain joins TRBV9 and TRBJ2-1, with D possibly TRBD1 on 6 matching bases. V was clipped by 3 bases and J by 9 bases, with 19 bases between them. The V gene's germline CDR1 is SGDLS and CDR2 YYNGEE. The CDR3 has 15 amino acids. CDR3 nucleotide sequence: TGTGCCAGCAGCGCCCTAGGGCAGGGGATTGGTGAGCAGTTCTTC. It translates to CASSALGQGIGEQFF. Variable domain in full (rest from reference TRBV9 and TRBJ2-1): DSGVTQTPKHLITATGQRVTLRCSPRSGDLSVYWYQQSLDQGLQFLIQYYNGEERAKGNILERFSAQQFPDLHSELNLSSLELGDSALYFCASSALGQGIGEQFFGPGTRLTVL.

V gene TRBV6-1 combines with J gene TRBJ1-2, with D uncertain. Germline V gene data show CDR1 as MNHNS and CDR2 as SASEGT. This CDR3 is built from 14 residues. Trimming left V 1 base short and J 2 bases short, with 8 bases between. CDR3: CASSEGAPNYGYTF. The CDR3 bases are TGTGCCAGCAGTGAAGGCGCCCCGAACTATGGCTACACCTTC.

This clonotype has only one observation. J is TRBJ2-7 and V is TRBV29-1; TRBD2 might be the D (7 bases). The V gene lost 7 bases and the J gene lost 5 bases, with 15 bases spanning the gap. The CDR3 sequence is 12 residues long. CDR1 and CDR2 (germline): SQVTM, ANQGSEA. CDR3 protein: CSAGGGVHEQYF. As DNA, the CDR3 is TGCAGCGCTGGCGGGGGCGTCCACGAGCAGTACTTC.

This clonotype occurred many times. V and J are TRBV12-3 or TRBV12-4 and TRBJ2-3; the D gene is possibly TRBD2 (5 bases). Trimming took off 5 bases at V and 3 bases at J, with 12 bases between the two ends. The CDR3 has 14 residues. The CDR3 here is CASSPGLRTDTQYF. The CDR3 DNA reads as TGTGCCAGCAGTCCCGGACTGAGAACAGATACGCAGTATTTT.

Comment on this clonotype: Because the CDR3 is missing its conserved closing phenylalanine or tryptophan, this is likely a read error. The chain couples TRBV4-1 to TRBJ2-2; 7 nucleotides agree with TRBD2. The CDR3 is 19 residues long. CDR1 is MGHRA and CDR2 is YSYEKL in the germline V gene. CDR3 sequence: CASSPLGEGKYTNTGELFV. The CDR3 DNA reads TGCGCCAGCAGCCCTCTGGGGGAGGGTAAATATACGAACACCGGAGAGCTGTTTGTT.

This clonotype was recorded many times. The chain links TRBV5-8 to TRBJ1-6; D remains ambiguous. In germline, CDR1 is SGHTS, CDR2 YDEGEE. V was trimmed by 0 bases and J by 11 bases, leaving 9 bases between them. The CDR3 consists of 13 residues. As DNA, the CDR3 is TGTGCCAGCAGCTTGGCCAGGCTCGCACCCCTCCACTTT. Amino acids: CASSLARLAPLHF.

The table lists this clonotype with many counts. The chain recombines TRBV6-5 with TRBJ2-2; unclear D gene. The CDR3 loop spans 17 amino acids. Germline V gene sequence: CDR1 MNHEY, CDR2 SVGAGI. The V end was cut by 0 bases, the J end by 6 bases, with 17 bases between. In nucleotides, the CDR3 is TGTGCCAGCAGTTACTCGTATATGCCAGAACGGGCCGGGGAGCTGTTTTTT. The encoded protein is CASSYSYMPERAGELFF.

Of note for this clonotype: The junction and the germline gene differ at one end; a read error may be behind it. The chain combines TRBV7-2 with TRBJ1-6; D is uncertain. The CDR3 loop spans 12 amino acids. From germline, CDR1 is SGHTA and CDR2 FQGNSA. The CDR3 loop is CASSSANSPLYF. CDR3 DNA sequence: TGTGCCAGCAGCTCGGCCAATTCACCCCTCTACTTT.

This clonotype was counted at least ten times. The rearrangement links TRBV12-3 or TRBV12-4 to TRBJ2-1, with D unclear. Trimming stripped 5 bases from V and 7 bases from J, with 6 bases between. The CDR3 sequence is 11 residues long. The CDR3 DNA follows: TGTGCCAGCAGTCTCTTAAATGAGCAGTTCTTC. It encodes CASSLLNEQFF.

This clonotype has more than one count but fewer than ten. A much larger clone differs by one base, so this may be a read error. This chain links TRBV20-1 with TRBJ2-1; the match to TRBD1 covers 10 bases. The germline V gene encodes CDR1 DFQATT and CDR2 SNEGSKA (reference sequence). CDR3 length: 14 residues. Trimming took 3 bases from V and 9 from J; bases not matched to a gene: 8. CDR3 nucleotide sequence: TGCAGTGCTAGCCGGGACAGGGGAGTCACTGAGCAGTTCTTC. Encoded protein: CSASRDRGVTEQFF.

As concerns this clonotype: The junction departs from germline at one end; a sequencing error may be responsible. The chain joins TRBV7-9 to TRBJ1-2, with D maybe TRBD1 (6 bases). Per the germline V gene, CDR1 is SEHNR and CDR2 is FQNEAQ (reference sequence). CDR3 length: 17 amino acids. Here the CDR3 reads CASSQVRGPDSHYRYTF. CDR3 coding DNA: TGTGCCAGCAGCCAAGTACGGGGGCCCGACTCGCACTATCGCTACACCTTC.

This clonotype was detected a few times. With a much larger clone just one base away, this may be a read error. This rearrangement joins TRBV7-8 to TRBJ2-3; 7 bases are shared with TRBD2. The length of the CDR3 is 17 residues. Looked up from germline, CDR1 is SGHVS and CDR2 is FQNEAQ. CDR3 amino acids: CASRHNRWGGSTDPQYF. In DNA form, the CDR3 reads TGTGCCAGCAGACATAACCGTTGGGGGGGGAGCACAGATCCGCAGTATTTT.

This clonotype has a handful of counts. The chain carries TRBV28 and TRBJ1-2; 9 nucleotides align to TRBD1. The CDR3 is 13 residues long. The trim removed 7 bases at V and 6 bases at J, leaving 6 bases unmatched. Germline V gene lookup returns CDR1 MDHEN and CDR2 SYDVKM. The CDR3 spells CASKTGGVNGYTF. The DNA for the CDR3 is TGTGCCAGCAAAACAGGGGGCGTCAATGGCTACACCTTC.

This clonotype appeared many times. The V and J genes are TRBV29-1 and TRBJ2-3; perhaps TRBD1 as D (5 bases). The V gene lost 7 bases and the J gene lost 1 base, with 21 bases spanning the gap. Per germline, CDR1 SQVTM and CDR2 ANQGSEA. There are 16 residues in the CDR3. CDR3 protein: CSGQGLLWAGTDTQYF. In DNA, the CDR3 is TGCAGCGGCCAGGGTCTCTTGTGGGCTGGCACAGATACGCAGTATTTT.

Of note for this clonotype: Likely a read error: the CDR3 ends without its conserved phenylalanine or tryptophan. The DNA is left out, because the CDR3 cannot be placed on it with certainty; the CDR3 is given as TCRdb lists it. The CDR3 is CASSYSYDKVY. The chain uses TRBV6-5 and TRBJ1-6. The CDR3 is made up of 11 amino acids, end residues included. CDR1 and CDR2 from the germline V gene are MNHEY and SVGAGI.

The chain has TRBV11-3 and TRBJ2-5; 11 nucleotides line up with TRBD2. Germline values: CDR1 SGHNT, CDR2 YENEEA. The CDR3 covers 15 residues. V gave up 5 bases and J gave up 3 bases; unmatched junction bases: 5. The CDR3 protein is CASSPGTSGKETQYF. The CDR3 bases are TGTGCCAGCAGCCCTGGGACTAGCGGAAAAGAGACCCAGTACTTC.